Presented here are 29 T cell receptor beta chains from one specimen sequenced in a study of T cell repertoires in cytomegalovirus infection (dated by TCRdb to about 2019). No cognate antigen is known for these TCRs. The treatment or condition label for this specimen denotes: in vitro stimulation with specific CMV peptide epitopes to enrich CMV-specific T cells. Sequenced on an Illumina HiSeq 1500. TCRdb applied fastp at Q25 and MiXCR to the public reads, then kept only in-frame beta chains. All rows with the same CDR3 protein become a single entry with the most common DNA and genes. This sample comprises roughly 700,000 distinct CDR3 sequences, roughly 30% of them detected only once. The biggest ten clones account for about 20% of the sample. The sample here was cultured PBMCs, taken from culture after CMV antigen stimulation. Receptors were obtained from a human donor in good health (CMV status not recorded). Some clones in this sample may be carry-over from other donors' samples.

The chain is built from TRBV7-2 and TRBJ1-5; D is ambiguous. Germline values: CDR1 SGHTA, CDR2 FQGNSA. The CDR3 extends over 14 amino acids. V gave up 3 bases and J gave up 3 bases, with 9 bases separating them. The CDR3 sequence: CASSFMLFNQPQHF. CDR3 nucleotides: TGTGCCAGCAGCTTCATGCTATTCAATCAGCCCCAGCATTTT.

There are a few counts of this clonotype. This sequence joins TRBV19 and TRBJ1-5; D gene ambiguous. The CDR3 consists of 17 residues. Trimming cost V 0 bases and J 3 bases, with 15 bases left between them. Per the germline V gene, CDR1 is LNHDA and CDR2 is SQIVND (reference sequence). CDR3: CASSIDWVVRNNQPQHF. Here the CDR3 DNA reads TGTGCCAGTAGTATAGATTGGGTCGTCAGAAACAATCAGCCCCAGCATTTT.

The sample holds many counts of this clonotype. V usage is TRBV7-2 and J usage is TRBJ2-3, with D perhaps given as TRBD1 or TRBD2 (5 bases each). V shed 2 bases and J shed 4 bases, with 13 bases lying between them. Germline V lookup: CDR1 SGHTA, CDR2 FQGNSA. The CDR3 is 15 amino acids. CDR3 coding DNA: TGTGCCAGCAGCTTATCGGGGCCACCCGCAGATACGCAGTATTTT. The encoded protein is CASSLSGPPADTQYF.

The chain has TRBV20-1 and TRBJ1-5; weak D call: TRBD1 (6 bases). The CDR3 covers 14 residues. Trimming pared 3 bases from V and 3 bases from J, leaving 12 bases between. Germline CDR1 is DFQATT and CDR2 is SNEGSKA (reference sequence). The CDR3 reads CSASLGGTNQPQHF. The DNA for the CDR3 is TGCAGTGCTAGTTTAGGGGGGACCAATCAGCCCCAGCATTTT.

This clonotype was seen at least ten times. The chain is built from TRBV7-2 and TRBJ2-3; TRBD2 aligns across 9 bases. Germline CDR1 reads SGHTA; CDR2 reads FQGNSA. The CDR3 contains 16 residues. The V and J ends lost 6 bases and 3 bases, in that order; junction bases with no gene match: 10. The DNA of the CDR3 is TGTGCCAGCAGTACCTTCCCGGGACTAGCAACAGATACGCAGTATTTT. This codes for CASSTFPGLATDTQYF.

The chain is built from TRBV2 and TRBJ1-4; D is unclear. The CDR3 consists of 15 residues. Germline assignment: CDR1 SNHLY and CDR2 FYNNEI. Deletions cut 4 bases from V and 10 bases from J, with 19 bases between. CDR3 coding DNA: TGTGCCAGCAGTGGCAATCCGATCCCGGCTGGAAAACTGTTTTTT. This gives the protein CASSGNPIPAGKLFF. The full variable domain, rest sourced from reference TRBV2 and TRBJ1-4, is EPEVTQTPSHQVTQMGQEVILRCVPISNHLYFYWYRQILGQKVEFLVSFYNNEISEKSEIFDDQFSVERPDGSNFTLKIRSTKLEDSAMYFCASSGNPIPAGKLFFGSGTQLSVL.

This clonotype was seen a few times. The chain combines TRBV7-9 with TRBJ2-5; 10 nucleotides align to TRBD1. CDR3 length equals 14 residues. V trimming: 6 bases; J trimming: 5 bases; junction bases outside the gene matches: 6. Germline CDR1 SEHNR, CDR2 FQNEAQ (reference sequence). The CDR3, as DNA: TGTGCCAGCAGGAAAGGACAGGGGGTTGAGACCCAGTACTTC. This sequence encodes CASRKGQGVETQYF. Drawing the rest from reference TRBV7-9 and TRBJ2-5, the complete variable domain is DTGVSQNPRHKITKRGQNVTFRCDPISEHNRLYWYRQTLGQGPEFLTYFQNEAQLEKSRLLSDRFSAERPKGSFSTLEIQRTEQGDSAMYLCASRKGQGVETQYFGPGTRLLVL.

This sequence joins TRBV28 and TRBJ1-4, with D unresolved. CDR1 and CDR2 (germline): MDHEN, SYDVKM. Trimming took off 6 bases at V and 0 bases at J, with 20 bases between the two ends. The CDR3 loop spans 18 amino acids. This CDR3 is CASRTNHLPAATNEKLFF. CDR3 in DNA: TGTGCCAGCAGGACTAATCATCTCCCGGCAGCAACTAATGAAAAACTGTTTTTT.

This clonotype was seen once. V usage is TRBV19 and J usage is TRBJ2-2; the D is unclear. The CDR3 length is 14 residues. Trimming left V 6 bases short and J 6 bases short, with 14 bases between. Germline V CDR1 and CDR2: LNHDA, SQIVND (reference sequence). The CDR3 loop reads CASRTQEGPGELFF. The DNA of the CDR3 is TGTGCCAGTAGGACTCAGGAAGGGCCCGGGGAGCTGTTTTTT. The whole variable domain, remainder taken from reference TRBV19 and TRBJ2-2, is DGGITQSPKYLFRKEGQNVTLSCEQNLNHDAMYWYRQDPGQGLRLIYYSQIVNDFQKGDIAEGYSVSREKKESFPLTVTSAQKNPTAFYLCASRTQEGPGELFFGEGSRLTVL.

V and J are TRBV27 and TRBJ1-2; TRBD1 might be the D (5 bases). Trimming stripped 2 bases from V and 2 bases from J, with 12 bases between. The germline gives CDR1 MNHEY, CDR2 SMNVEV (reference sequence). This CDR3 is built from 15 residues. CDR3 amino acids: CASSLRRSGNYGYTF. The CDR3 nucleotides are TGTGCCAGCAGTTTAAGGCGCTCAGGGAACTATGGCTACACCTTC.

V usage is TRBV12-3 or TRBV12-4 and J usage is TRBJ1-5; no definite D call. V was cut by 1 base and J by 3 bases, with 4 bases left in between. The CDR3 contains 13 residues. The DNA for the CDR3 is TGTGCCAGCAGTTTAGTGCCCAATCAGCCCCAGCATTTT. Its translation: CASSLVPNQPQHF.

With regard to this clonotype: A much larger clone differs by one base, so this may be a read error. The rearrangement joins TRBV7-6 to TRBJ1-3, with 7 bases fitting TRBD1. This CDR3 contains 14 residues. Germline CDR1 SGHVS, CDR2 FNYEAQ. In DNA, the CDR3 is TGTGCCAGCAGCCGACAGGGAGGTGGAAACATCATATATTTT. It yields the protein CASSRQGGGNIIYF.

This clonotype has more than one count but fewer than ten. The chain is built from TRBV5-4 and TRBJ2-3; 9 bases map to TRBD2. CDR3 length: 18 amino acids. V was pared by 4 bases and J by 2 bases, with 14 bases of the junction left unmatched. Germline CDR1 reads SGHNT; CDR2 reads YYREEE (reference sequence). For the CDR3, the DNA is TGTGCCAGCAGCCCCGGGATGGCGGGGGGGCCCCCCACAGATACGCAGTATTTT. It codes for CASSPGMAGGPPTDTQYF.

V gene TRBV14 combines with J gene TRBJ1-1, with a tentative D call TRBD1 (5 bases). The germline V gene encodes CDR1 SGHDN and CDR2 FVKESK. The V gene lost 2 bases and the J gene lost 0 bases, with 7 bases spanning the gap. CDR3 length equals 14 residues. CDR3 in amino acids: CASSQPGMNTEAFF. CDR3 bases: TGTGCCAGCAGCCAACCAGGGATGAACACTGAAGCTTTCTTT. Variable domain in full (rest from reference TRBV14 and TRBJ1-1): EAGVTQFPSHSVIEKGQTVTLRCDPISGHDNLYWYRRVMGKEIKFLLHFVKESKQDESGMPNNRFLAERTGGTYSTLKVQPAELEDSGVYFCASSQPGMNTEAFFGQGTRLTVV.

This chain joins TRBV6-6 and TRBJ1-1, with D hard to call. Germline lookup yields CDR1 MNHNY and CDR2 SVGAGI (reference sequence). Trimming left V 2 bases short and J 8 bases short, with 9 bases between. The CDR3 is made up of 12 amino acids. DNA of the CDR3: TGTGCCAGCAGTTACCGGGTACGGGAAGCTTTCTTT. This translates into CASSYRVREAFF.

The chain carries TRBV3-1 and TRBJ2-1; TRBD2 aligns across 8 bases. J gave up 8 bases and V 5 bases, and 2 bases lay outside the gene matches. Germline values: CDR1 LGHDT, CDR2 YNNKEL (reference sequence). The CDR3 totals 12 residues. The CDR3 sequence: CASSELADEQFF. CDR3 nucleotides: TGTGCCAGCAGCGAACTAGCGGATGAGCAGTTCTTC.

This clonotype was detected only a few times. The CDR3 protein is CASSRSRYQETQYF. The DNA of the CDR3 is TGTGCCAGCAGCAGGTCCCGGTACCAAGAGACCCAGTACTTC. The rearrangement joins TRBV7-2 to TRBJ2-5; D remains unclear. CDR1 is SGHTA and CDR2 is FQGNSA in the germline V gene. CDR3 length: 14 amino acids. Trimming took off 5 bases at V and 0 bases at J, with 10 bases between the two ends.

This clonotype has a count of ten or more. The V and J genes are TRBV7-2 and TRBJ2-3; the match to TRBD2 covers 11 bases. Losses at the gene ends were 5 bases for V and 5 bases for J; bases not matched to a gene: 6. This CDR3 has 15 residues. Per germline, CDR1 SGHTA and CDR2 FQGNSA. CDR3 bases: TGTGCCAGCAGCCTTAGCGGGGGGGCGGTAGATACGCAGTATTTT. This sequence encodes CASSLSGGAVDTQYF.

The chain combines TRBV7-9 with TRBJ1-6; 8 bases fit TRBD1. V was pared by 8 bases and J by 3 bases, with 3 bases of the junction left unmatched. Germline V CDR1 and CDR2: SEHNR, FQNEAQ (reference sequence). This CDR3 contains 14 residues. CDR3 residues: CASPGGGYNSPLHF. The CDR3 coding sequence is TGTGCCAGCCCAGGGGGCGGCTATAATTCACCCCTCCACTTT.

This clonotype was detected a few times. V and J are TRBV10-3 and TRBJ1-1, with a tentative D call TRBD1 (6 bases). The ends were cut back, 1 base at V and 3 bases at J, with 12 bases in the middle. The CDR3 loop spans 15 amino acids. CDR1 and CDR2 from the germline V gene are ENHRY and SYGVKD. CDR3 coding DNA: TGTGCCATCAGTGAGTTGGGCAGGGGACACACTGAAGCTTTCTTT. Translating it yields CAISELGRGHTEAFF.

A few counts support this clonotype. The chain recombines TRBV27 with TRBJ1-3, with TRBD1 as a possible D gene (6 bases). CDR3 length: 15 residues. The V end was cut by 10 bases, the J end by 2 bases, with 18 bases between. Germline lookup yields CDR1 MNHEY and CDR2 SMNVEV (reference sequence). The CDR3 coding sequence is TGTGCCACCCCACAGGGTGTGGGTGCTGGAAACACCATATATTTT. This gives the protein CATPQGVGAGNTIYF.

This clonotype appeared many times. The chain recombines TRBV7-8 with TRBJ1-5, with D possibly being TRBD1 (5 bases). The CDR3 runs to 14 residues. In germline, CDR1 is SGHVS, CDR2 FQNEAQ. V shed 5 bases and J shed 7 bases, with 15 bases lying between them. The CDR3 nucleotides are TGTGCCAGCAGCCCCCGGGACCGAAAACAGCCCCAGCATTTT. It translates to CASSPRDRKQPQHF. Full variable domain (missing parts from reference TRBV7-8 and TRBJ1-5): GAGVSQSPRYKVAKRGQDVALRCDPISGHVSLFWYQQALGQGPEFLTYFQNEAQLDKSGLPSDRFFAERPEGSVSTLKIQRTQQEDSAVYLCASSPRDRKQPQHFGDGTRLSIL.

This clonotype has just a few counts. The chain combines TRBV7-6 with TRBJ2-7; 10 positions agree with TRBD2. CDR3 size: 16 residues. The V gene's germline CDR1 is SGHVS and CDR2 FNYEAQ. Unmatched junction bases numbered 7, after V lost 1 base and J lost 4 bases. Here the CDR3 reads CASSLETGLASYEQYF. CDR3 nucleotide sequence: TGTGCCAGCAGCTTAGAAACGGGACTAGCGTCGTACGAGCAGTACTTC.

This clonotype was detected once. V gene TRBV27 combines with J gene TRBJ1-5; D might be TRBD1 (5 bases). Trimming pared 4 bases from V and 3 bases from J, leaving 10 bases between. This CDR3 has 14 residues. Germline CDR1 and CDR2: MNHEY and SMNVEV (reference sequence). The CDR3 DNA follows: TGTGCCAGCAGTTCGACAGCTTTCAATCAGCCCCAGCATTTT. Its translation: CASSSTAFNQPQHF.

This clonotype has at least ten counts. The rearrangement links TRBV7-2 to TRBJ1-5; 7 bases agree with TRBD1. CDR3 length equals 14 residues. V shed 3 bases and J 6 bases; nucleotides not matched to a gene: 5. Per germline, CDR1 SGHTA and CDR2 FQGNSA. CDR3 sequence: CASSFNTGAQPQHF. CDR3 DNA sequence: TGTGCCAGCAGCTTCAACACAGGGGCTCAGCCCCAGCATTTT.

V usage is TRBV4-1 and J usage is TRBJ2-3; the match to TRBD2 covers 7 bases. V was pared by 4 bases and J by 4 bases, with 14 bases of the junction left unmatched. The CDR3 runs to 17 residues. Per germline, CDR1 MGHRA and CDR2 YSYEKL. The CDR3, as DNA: TGCGCCAGCAGCCGCCGGGGGGTGCAACAAGCCGCAGATACGCAGTATTTT. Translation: CASSRRGVQQAADTQYF.

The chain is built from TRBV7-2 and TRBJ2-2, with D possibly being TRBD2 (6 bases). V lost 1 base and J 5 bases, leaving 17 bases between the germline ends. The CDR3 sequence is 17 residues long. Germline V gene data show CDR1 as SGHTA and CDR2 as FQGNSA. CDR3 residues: CASSLGLATRLTGELFF. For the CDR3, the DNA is TGTGCCAGCAGCTTAGGGCTAGCGACGCGTTTGACCGGGGAGCTGTTTTTT.

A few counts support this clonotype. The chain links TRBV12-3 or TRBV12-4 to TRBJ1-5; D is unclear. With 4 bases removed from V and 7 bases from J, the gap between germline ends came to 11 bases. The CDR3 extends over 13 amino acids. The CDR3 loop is CASSSRAIQPQHF. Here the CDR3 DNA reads TGTGCCAGCAGTTCTCGTGCCATCCAGCCCCAGCATTTT.

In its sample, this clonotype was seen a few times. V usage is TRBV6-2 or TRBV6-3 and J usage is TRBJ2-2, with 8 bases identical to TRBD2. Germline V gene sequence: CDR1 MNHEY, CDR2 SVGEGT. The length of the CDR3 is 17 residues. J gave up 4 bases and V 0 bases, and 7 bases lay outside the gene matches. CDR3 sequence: CASSYSPGGLVTGELFF. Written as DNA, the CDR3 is TGTGCCAGCAGTTACTCCCCGGGGGGGCTCGTCACCGGGGAGCTGTTTTTT.